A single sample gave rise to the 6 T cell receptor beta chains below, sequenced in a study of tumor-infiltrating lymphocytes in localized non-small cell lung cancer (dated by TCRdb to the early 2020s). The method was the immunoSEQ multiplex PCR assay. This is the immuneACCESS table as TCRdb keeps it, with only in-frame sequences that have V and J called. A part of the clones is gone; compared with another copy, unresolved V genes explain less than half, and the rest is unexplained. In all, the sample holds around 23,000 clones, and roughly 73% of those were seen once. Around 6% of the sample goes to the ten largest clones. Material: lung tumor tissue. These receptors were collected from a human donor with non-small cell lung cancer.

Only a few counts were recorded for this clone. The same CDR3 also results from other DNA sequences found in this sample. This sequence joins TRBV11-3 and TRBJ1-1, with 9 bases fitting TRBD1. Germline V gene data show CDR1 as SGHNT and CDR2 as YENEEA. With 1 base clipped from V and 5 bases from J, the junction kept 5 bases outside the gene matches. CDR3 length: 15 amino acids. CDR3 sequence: CASSLVGTGNTEAFF. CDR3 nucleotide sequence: TGTGCCAGCAGCTTAGTAGGGACAGGGAATACTGAAGCTTTCTTT.

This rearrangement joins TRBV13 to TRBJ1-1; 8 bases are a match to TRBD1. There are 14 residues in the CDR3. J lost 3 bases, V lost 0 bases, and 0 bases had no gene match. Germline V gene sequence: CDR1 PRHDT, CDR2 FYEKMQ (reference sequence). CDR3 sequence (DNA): TGTGCCAGCAGCTTAGGGGACAGGGACACTGAAGCTTTCTTT. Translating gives CASSLGDRDTEAFF.

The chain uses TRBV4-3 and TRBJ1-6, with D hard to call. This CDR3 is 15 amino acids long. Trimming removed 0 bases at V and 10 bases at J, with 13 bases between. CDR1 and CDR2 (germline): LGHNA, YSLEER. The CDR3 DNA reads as TGCGCCAGCAGCCAAGATAGAGGTTTAGGGTCACCCCTCCACTTT. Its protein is CASSQDRGLGSPLHF.

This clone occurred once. DNA for the CDR3: TGCGCCAGCAGCCAATCCGGGAAAAGACAGGACCATAGCAATCAGCCCCAGCATTTT. It encodes CASSQSGKRQDHSNQPQHF. This sequence joins TRBV4-3 and TRBJ1-5, with D possibly matching TRBD1 (6 bases). V lost 2 bases to trimming and J lost 0 bases, with 20 bases between them. CDR1 LGHNA and CDR2 YSLEER come from the germline V gene. There are 19 residues in the CDR3.

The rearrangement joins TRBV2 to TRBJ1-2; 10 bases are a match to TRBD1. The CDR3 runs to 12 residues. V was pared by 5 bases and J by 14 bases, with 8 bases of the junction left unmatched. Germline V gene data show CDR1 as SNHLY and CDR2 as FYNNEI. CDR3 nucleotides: TGTGCCAGCAGTTCCGGGACAGGGGAGAGAACCTTC. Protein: CASSSGTGERTF.

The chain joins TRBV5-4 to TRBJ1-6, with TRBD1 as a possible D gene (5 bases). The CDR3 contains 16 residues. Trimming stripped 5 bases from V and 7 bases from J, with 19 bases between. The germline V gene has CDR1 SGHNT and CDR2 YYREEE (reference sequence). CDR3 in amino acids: CASSLPGGDGNSPLHF. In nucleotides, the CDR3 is TGTGCCAGCAGTCTCCCCGGTGGGGACGGAAATTCACCCCTCCACTTT.